The 21 T cell receptor beta chains below come from one sample, sequenced in a study of blood T cells in healthy people across ages. With a J-beta primer mix and a sample-barcoded 5' primer, a second PCR ran 7 to 11 cycles. TCRdb reanalysed the 5' RACE reads using MiXCR and keeps one entry per CDR3 protein. The data contain around 2 million distinct CDR3 sequences, around 42% of them singletons. Sequencing used blood. The origin of the receptors is a human donor in good health.

The chain carries TRBV5-8 and TRBJ1-6; D is perhaps TRBD1 (6 bases). The CDR3 runs to 15 residues. Between the trimmed V and J ends, which lost 4 bases and 7 bases, there was a span of 15 bases. Germline V gene data show CDR1 as SGHTS and CDR2 as YDEGEE. Here the CDR3 reads CASSVPRRGNSPLHF. CDR3 coding DNA: TGTGCCAGCAGCGTGCCCCGAAGGGGGAATTCACCCCTCCACTTT.

This rearrangement joins TRBV6-2 or TRBV6-3 to TRBJ2-7, with D possibly TRBD2 on 6 matching bases. This CDR3 contains 14 residues. Germline values: CDR1 MNHEY, CDR2 SVGEGT. The V end lost 8 bases, the J end lost 0 bases, and 14 bases lay between the germline ends. CDR3 loop: CASLGGGFSYEQYF. CDR3 DNA: TGTGCCAGCCTCGGGGGTGGCTTCTCCTACGAGCAGTACTTC.

This clonotype has a handful of counts. The V call is TRBV20-1, the J call TRBJ2-1; no clear D. The length of the CDR3 is 11 residues. Deletions cut 6 bases from V and 7 bases from J, with 10 bases between. Germline loops: CDR1 DFQATT, CDR2 SNEGSKA (reference sequence). The CDR3 loop is CSARRTNEQFF. CDR3 DNA: TGCAGTGCCCGAAGGACGAATGAGCAGTTCTTC.

The chain recombines TRBV24-1 with TRBJ1-1; the match to TRBD1 covers 9 bases. The CDR3 spans 19 residues. J lost 2 bases, V lost 0 bases, and 12 bases had no gene match. The germline CDR1 and CDR2 sequences are KGHDR and SFDVKD. CDR3 residues: CATSDLREDRGAHNTEAFF. For the CDR3, the DNA is TGTGCCACCAGTGATTTGCGGGAGGACAGGGGAGCCCACAACACTGAAGCTTTCTTT.

This clonotype was counted a few times. As DNA, the CDR3 is TGTGCCAGCAGTTGGGACACATCAGATACGCAGTATTTT. Amino acids: CASSWDTSDTQYF. The gene calls are TRBV12-3 or TRBV12-4 and TRBJ2-3; weak D call: TRBD1 (6 bases). V was shortened by 4 bases and J by 4 bases, with 9 bases between the two germline ends. The CDR3 consists of 13 residues.

This clonotype was seen a handful of times. The V call is TRBV20-1, the J call TRBJ1-2, with unresolved D. The V end lost 2 bases, the J end lost 6 bases, and 19 bases lay between the germline ends. The length of the CDR3 is 15 residues. In germline, CDR1 is DFQATT, CDR2 SNEGSKA (reference sequence). The chain's CDR3 is CSARQLDKIGNGYTF. CDR3 nucleotides: TGCAGTGCTAGACAACTAGACAAGATAGGGAATGGCTACACCTTC.

This clonotype came up a few times. The CDR3 spells CASSLARRDHFSGANVLTF. The DNA for the CDR3 is TGTGCCAGCAGTTTAGCCCGCCGGGACCACTTCTCTGGGGCCAACGTCCTGACTTTC. The chain carries TRBV12-3 or TRBV12-4 and TRBJ2-6, with D possibly called TRBD1 or TRBD2 (5 bases each). The CDR3 extends over 19 amino acids. Trimming took off 0 bases at V and 0 bases at J, with 15 bases between the two ends.

This clonotype was picked up a small number of times. This chain joins TRBV29-1 and TRBJ1-2; TRBD1 might be the D (5 bases). V dropped 0 bases and J dropped 4 bases, with 21 bases sitting between them. The CDR3 sequence is 17 residues long. Germline-derived CDR1 and CDR2 are SQVTM and ANQGSEA. The CDR3 loop reads CSVEDGGAFDPIYGYTF. The CDR3 region has the DNA TGCAGCGTTGAAGACGGAGGGGCGTTCGACCCAATCTATGGCTACACCTTC.

As DNA, the CDR3 is TGTGCCAGCAAAGGGACATCGGCGCATTGGTATGGCTACACCTTC. This sequence encodes CASKGTSAHWYGYTF. This chain uses TRBV12-3 or TRBV12-4 with TRBJ1-2, with a possible D match to TRBD1 (6 bases). Trimming pared 7 bases from V and 5 bases from J, leaving 20 bases between. CDR3 length: 15 residues.

This clonotype appeared many times. The chain employs TRBV29-1 and TRBJ2-1, with D unclear. V lost 0 bases and J 10 bases, leaving 13 bases between the germline ends. The CDR3 consists of 13 residues. Germline values: CDR1 SQVTM, CDR2 ANQGSEA. This chain's CDR3 is CSVEDLRRAEQFF. Here the CDR3 DNA reads TGCAGCGTTGAAGATCTTCGACGAGCGGAGCAGTTCTTC.

This clonotype turned up a few times. J is TRBJ1-1 and V is TRBV7-2; TRBD1 might be the D (6 bases). V dropped 5 bases and J dropped 5 bases, with 33 bases sitting between them. This CDR3 is built from 20 residues. The germline CDR1 and CDR2 sequences are SGHTA and FQGNSA. As DNA, the CDR3 is TGTGCCAGCAGCCTCCTCGCCGTTAGGACAGTCACACTGAGAAGGACTGAAGCTTTCTTT. Protein sequence: CASSLLAVRTVTLRRTEAFF.

This rearrangement joins TRBV29-1 to TRBJ1-1; D is uncertain. CDR3 length equals 13 residues. Germline V gene data show CDR1 as SQVTM and CDR2 as ANQGSEA. Trimming took 4 bases from V and 1 from J, leaving 10 bases between them. CDR3 DNA sequence: TGCAGCGTTGTGCGAGGTGCGAACACTGAAGCTTTCTTT. Protein: CSVVRGANTEAFF.

This sequence joins TRBV7-2 and TRBJ2-6, with D tentatively TRBD1 (5 bases). This CDR3 is built from 18 residues. The V gene's germline CDR1 is SGHTA and CDR2 FQGNSA. The V gene lost 5 bases and the J gene lost 2 bases, with 19 bases spanning the gap. The CDR3 protein is CASSPDITFITGANVLTF. CDR3 nucleotide sequence: TGTGCCAGCAGCCCGGACATTACCTTTATCACTGGGGCCAACGTCCTGACTTTC.

The J gene is TRBJ1-6, the V gene TRBV12-3 or TRBV12-4; D might be TRBD1 (5 bases). The CDR3 contains 15 residues. The ends were cut back, 6 bases at V and 15 bases at J, with 24 bases in the middle. This CDR3 reads CASSRGRGQGFNLHF. CDR3 nucleotide sequence: TGTGCCAGCAGCCGCGGGAGGGGCCAAGGTTTTAACCTCCACTTT.

V usage is TRBV6-1 and J usage is TRBJ1-4; TRBD1 is a possible D gene (6 bases). Germline CDR1 and CDR2: MNHNS and SASEGT. V was trimmed by 6 bases and J by 5 bases, leaving 13 bases between them. The CDR3 totals 14 residues. This CDR3 reads CASRTTTGNEKLFF. The CDR3 DNA reads TGTGCCAGCAGAACTACGACAGGAAATGAAAAACTGTTTTTT.

J is TRBJ2-4 and V is TRBV20-1, with D perhaps matching TRBD1 (6 bases). The tail of the sequence fits TRBJ2-7 better, so the J call may be wrong. Germline-derived CDR1 and CDR2 are DFQATT and SNEGSKA (reference sequence). The CDR3 runs to 11 residues. The CDR3 protein is CSAGAGDEQYF. In DNA form, the CDR3 reads TGCAGTGCTGGGGCAGGGGACGAGCAGTACTTC.

With regard to this clonotype: Just one base apart from a much larger clone, this may be a read error. The chain links TRBV29-1 to TRBJ2-7, with 9 bases fitting TRBD2. CDR3 size: 15 residues. V lost 7 bases, J lost 2 bases, and 12 bases stayed unmatched. CDR1 and CDR2 from the germline V gene are SQVTM and ANQGSEA. The CDR3 DNA is TGCAGCGGGAGATACCGGCGGGGGGGAGCCTACGAGCAGTACTTC. It codes for CSGRYRRGGAYEQYF.

This chain links TRBV12-3 or TRBV12-4 with TRBJ2-1, with D tentatively TRBD1 or TRBD2 (5 bases each). The CDR3 has 15 residues. V dropped 6 bases and J dropped 8 bases, with 20 bases sitting between them. For the CDR3, the DNA is TGTGCCAGCAGCTTGGGACCATCACCGGGCCATGAGCAGTTCTTC. Its translation is CASSLGPSPGHEQFF.

The chain has TRBV28 and TRBJ2-2, with TRBD2 identical over 8 bases. Germline CDR1 reads MDHEN; CDR2 reads SYDVKM. This CDR3 spans 15 amino acids. The junction had 8 bases not matched to a gene; V was cut back by 7 bases and J by 4 bases. The CDR3 sequence is CASNEPGGVTGELFF. The CDR3 nucleotides read TGTGCCAGCAACGAACCGGGGGGGGTCACCGGGGAGCTGTTTTTT.

On this clonotype itself: One end of the junction varies from germline; a read error may be responsible. The chain is built from TRBV29-1 and TRBJ1-2; maybe TRBD1 (6 bases). The CDR3 has 16 residues. Germline V lookup: CDR1 SQVTM, CDR2 ANQGSEA. CDR3 in DNA: TGCAGCGTTCAAGACCCTGGGACACAGCCCACCTATGGCTACACCTTC. It yields the protein CSVQDPGTQPTYGYTF.

This clonotype has more than one count but fewer than ten. The chain is built from TRBV10-3 and TRBJ2-2; D not certain. Germline V gene lookup returns CDR1 ENHRY and CDR2 SYGVKD. CDR3 length: 13 amino acids. V was shortened by 2 bases and J by 6 bases, with 7 bases between the two germline ends. CDR3 residues: CAISERVSGELFF. The CDR3 DNA is TGTGCCATCAGTGAGAGGGTGTCCGGGGAGCTGTTTTTT.